This TCR beta chain came from a study of CD8 T cells in ankylosing spondylitis. Study-wide points: A TCR beta motif of several highly homologous variants seemed to mark ankylosing spondylitis blood. Reportedly, disease-linked clones are significantly enriched in ankylosing spondylitis patients' matched synovial fluid.

This clonotype was counted many times. Its target is unknown. Germline CDR1 is SGDLS and CDR2 is YYNGEE. This CDR3 is 15 amino acids long. Trimming took 0 bases from V and 5 from J, leaving 12 bases between them. Generation of TCR beta libraries employed quantitative 5'-RACE incorporating molecular barcodes. MiXCR was run by TCRdb on the 5' RACE reads, yielding one entry per CDR3 protein. The table has about 42,000 distinct CDR3 sequences, 3% to 4% seen once; the top ten hold roughly 4%. The sequencing input was blood, either unsorted or a sorted T cell fraction (not recorded which). V gene TRBV9 combines with J gene TRBJ1-3, with D uncertain. The TCR originated in a female donor with ankylosing spondylitis or in good health (not recorded which). DNA for the CDR3: TGTGCCAGCAGCGTAGGTTCAGGTTCTCGAAACACCATATATTTT. Translated: CASSVGSGSRNTIYF.